This T cell receptor (beta chain) was documented in a study of spatial heterogeneity in lung cancer. Study in general: A consistent excess of beta-chain over alpha-chain sequences was detected.

As to time point: sample taken at primary tumor resection. Whole RNA, isolated from tumor, nontumor lung or frozen PBMC, was sequenced without prior sorting. Sample share makes this clonotype large. V shed 4 bases and J shed 7 bases, with 16 bases lying between them. This CDR3 contains 14 residues. CDR1 and CDR2 (germline): SGHAT, FQNNGV. In the library, each TCR cDNA molecule bore its own unique molecular identifier. TCRdb re-called the 5' RACE reads through MiXCR, storing one row per CDR3 protein. This table has fewer than 2,500 distinct CDR3 sequences, around 14% appearing once. The TCR comes from a female donor with early-stage non-small cell lung cancer. The chain couples TRBV11-2 to TRBJ1-1; D is possibly TRBD1 (6 bases). Specimen: normal lung tissue next to the tumor, collected at surgery. The CDR3: CASSWKTGTFEAFF. The CDR3 DNA reads TGTGCCAGCAGCTGGAAAACCGGGACATTTGAAGCTTTCTTT.